One sample yielded the 32 T cell receptor beta chains listed below, sequenced in a study of T-cell memory formation after mild COVID-19. TCRdb ran MiXCR on the 5' RACE reads and lists one entry per CDR3 protein. The sample contains around 310,000 distinct CDR3 sequences, approximately 16% of which appear only once. The sequencing input was PBMCs or a T cell subset sorted from them (not recorded which). These receptors all stem from a man between 18 and 35 years old who had mild COVID-19 (a few samples of this study predate the infection). Cell type and time point are not known.

V gene TRBV4-3 combines with J gene TRBJ2-1; D is perhaps TRBD1 (5 bases). Germline CDR1 and CDR2: LGHNA and YSLEER. The CDR3 spans 17 residues. V shed 0 bases and J shed 0 bases, with 12 bases lying between them. The CDR3, as DNA: TGCGCCAGCAGCCAAGAGAAACAGGCGAACTCCTACAATGAGCAGTTCTTC. It encodes CASSQEKQANSYNEQFF.

In this sample, this clonotype turned up a few times. DNA of the CDR3: TGTGCCATCAGTGCCGGGTCCCAGGATGGTCAGCCCCAGCATTTT. Amino acids: CAISAGSQDGQPQHF. This sequence joins TRBV10-3 and TRBJ1-5; D gene uncertain. V was shortened by 4 bases and J by 6 bases, with 16 bases between the two germline ends. Per germline, CDR1 ENHRY and CDR2 SYGVKD. This CDR3 has 15 residues.

The chain uses TRBV20-1 and TRBJ2-3, with a weak D call TRBD1 (5 bases). Between the trimmed V and J ends, which lost 3 bases and 1 base, there was a span of 14 bases. Per the germline V gene, CDR1 is DFQATT and CDR2 is SNEGSKA (reference sequence). The CDR3 is made up of 15 amino acids. In DNA, the CDR3 is TGCAGTGCTAGCCAAAGGGGTGTCGGCACAGATACGCAGTATTTT. Protein product: CSASQRGVGTDTQYF.

V and J are TRBV6-5 and TRBJ1-1, with D maybe TRBD1 (6 bases). Germline CDR1 MNHEY, CDR2 SVGAGI. Trimming took 2 bases from V and 0 from J, leaving 16 bases between them. The CDR3 has 17 amino acids. CDR3 region: CASSYPRPGTLNTEAFF. CDR3 nucleotide sequence: TGTGCCAGCAGTTACCCCAGGCCCGGGACATTGAACACTGAAGCTTTCTTT.

This clonotype was found a few times. The chain has TRBV12-3 or TRBV12-4 and TRBJ2-1; TRBD2 aligns across 8 bases. This CDR3 spans 17 amino acids. J lost 0 bases, V lost 5 bases, and 9 bases had no gene match. CDR3 loop: CASSPRDSGTSYNEQFF. The CDR3 bases are TGTGCCAGCAGTCCTAGGGATAGCGGGACCTCCTACAATGAGCAGTTCTTC.

This clonotype was found many times. J is TRBJ2-5 and V is TRBV4-1, with a possible D match to TRBD2 (5 bases). The CDR3 covers 17 residues. Germline-derived CDR1 and CDR2 are MGHRA and YSYEKL. V lost 4 bases and J lost 4, with 22 bases in between. The DNA for the CDR3 is TGCGCCAGCAGCCCCAGATCTTCAGGCAGCGGAGGAGAGACCCAGTACTTC. This gives the protein CASSPRSSGSGGETQYF.

In this sample, this clonotype turned up a few times. This rearrangement joins TRBV15 to TRBJ2-7; possibly TRBD1 for D (5 bases). Trimming took 0 bases from V and 5 from J, leaving 8 bases between them. The germline V gene has CDR1 LNHNV and CDR2 YYDKDF (reference sequence). This CDR3 spans 13 amino acids. The CDR3 DNA follows: TGTGCCACCAGCAGAGATAAAGGGGACGAGCAGTACGTC. Translating it yields CATSRDKGDEQYV.

This clonotype appeared a few times. The chain joins TRBV6-2 or TRBV6-3 to TRBJ2-7; 8 bases are shared with TRBD1. The CDR3 contains 12 residues. With 5 bases clipped from V and 7 bases from J, the junction kept 4 bases outside the gene matches. The germline CDR1 and CDR2 sequences are MNHEY and SVGEGT. CDR3 sequence (DNA): TGTGCCAGCAGTCAGGACAGGGATGAGCAGTACGTC. Translation: CASSQDRDEQYV.

The CDR3 nucleotides read TGTGCCGGGGAGAAAGCAACTAATGAAAAACTGTTTTTT. Its protein product is CAGEKATNEKLFF. The gene calls are TRBV7-9 and TRBJ1-4, with unresolved D. Trimming took off 11 bases at V and 0 bases at J, with 10 bases between the two ends. The CDR3 is made up of 13 amino acids. Germline V gene data show CDR1 as SEHNR and CDR2 as FQNEAQ (reference sequence).

The chain carries TRBV3-1 and TRBJ2-1; D is uncertain. The V end was cut by 4 bases, the J end by 10 bases, with 14 bases between. There are 13 residues in the CDR3. CDR1 is LGHDT, CDR2 YNNKEL, per germline (reference sequence). CDR3 amino acids: CASSPAMAGEQFF. The CDR3 DNA follows: TGTGCCAGCAGCCCAGCGATGGCTGGCGAGCAGTTCTTC.

V usage is TRBV5-6 and J usage is TRBJ1-6; D not resolved. Trimming took off 3 bases at V and 17 bases at J, with 15 bases between the two ends. Germline V gives CDR1 SGHDT, CDR2 YYEEEE. This CDR3 contains 12 residues. This chain's CDR3 is CASSSGGGPVHF. CDR3 in DNA: TGTGCCAGCAGCTCCGGTGGAGGTCCCGTCCACTTT. Filled out from reference TRBV5-6 and TRBJ1-6, the complete variable domain reads DAGVTQSPTHLIKTRGQQVTLRCSPKSGHDTVSWYQQALGQGPQFIFQYYEEEERQRGNFPDRFSGHQFPNYSSELNVNALLLGDSALYLCASSSGGGPVHFGNGTRLTVT.

This clonotype was recorded a few times. The J gene is TRBJ2-2, the V gene TRBV7-9; no clear D. Germline-derived CDR1 and CDR2 are SEHNR and FQNEAQ (reference sequence). V lost 4 bases and J lost 4, with 19 bases in between. The CDR3 loop spans 17 amino acids. The CDR3 DNA follows: TGTGCCAGCAGCTCCAACCTTCCCCGGACGGGCACCGGGGAGCTGTTTTTT. This translates into CASSSNLPRTGTGELFF. Drawing the rest from reference TRBV7-9 and TRBJ2-2, the complete variable domain is DTGVSQNPRHKITKRGQNVTFRCDPISEHNRLYWYRQTLGQGPEFLTYFQNEAQLEKSRLLSDRFSAERPKGSFSTLEIQRTEQGDSAMYLCASSSNLPRTGTGELFFGEGSRLTVL.

This clonotype was recorded once. The chain has TRBV4-2 and TRBJ1-2; no clear D gene. The CDR3 is 15 amino acids. V lost 0 bases to trimming and J lost 0 bases, with 8 bases between them. Per the germline V gene, CDR1 is LGHNA and CDR2 is YNFKEQ. In nucleotides, the CDR3 is TGTGCCAGCAGCCAAGATTTGCCAGCTAACTATGGCTACACCTTC. Translated, it gives CASSQDLPANYGYTF.

This clonotype has just a few counts. The chain carries TRBV3-1 and TRBJ2-5, with TRBD2 as a possible D gene (6 bases). This CDR3 is 14 amino acids long. The germline V gene encodes CDR1 LGHDT and CDR2 YNNKEL (reference sequence). Trimming removed 5 bases at V and 4 bases at J, with 14 bases between. CDR3 amino acids: CASSSMGGAETQYF. Here the CDR3 DNA reads TGTGCCAGCAGCTCGATGGGGGGAGCAGAGACCCAGTACTTC.

This clonotype was detected only a few times. CDR3 region: CASSTGGDGYTF. As DNA, the CDR3 is TGTGCCAGCAGTACAGGGGGGGATGGCTACACCTTC. V is TRBV6-6 and J is TRBJ1-2, with TRBD1 identical over 8 bases. J was trimmed by 6 bases and V by 5 bases; bases with no gene match: 2. Germline V gene lookup returns CDR1 MNHNY and CDR2 SVGAGI (reference sequence). This CDR3 contains 12 residues.

This chain joins TRBV7-9 and TRBJ1-2; possible D gene TRBD1, 6 bases. Germline values: CDR1 SEHNR, CDR2 FQNEAQ (reference sequence). Trimming removed 3 bases from V and 3 bases from J, with 17 bases in between. The length of the CDR3 is 16 residues. The CDR3 here is CASSFSTGGQYYGYTF. CDR3 DNA: TGTGCCAGCAGCTTCAGTACAGGCGGACAGTACTATGGCTACACCTTC.

This clonotype has a handful of counts. The CDR3 protein is CASTQGYYGYTF. CDR3 DNA: TGTGCCAGCACCCAGGGCTACTATGGCTACACCTTC. V gene TRBV6-5 combines with J gene TRBJ1-2; D may be TRBD1 (5 bases). Per germline, CDR1 MNHEY and CDR2 SVGAGI. Trimming took 7 bases from V and 3 from J, leaving 9 bases between them. The CDR3 covers 12 residues.

A few counts support this clonotype. The V call is TRBV5-1, the J call TRBJ2-1; D possibly corresponds to TRBD1 (6 bases). V lost 4 bases and J lost 10, with 21 bases in between. From germline, CDR1 is SGHRS and CDR2 YFSETQ. CDR3 length equals 15 residues. The CDR3 region has the DNA TGCGCCAGCAGCGAAAGGGCAGGGGCGGTGAGGGAGCAGTTCTTC. It is translated as CASSERAGAVREQFF.

This clonotype has a handful of counts. V gene TRBV4-2 combines with J gene TRBJ2-5, with 9 bases lining up with TRBD2. The V gene's germline CDR1 is LGHNA and CDR2 YNFKEQ. The CDR3 loop spans 17 amino acids. V was pared by 0 bases and J by 2 bases, with 7 bases of the junction left unmatched. CDR3 nucleotides: TGTGCCAGCAGCCAAGATCGGGCTAGCGGGGTACAAGAGACCCAGTACTTC. It yields the protein CASSQDRASGVQETQYF.

Only a few counts were recorded for this clonotype. The chain has TRBV12-3 or TRBV12-4 and TRBJ1-5, with D tentatively TRBD1 (6 bases). The CDR3 is 15 residues long. V lost 5 bases, J lost 4 bases, and 15 bases lay in between. Here the CDR3 reads CASSPTGLVNQPQHF. The CDR3 DNA sequence: TGTGCCAGCAGTCCCACAGGGTTAGTGAATCAGCCCCAGCATTTT.

V gene TRBV7-9 combines with J gene TRBJ2-1; 8 positions agree with TRBD1. Germline values: CDR1 SEHNR, CDR2 FQNEAQ (reference sequence). The V and J ends lost 6 bases and 5 bases, in that order; junction bases with no gene match: 6. The CDR3 totals 14 residues. For the CDR3, the DNA is TGTGCCAGCAGTGGACAGGGTTGGGACAATGAGCAGTTCTTC. It is translated as CASSGQGWDNEQFF.

The chain couples TRBV4-2 to TRBJ2-3; 10 positions agree with TRBD2. Germline values: CDR1 LGHNA, CDR2 YNFKEQ. The junction had 8 bases not matched to a gene; V was cut back by 3 bases and J by 2 bases. This CDR3 comprises 17 residues. CDR3 protein: CASSHGSGGTNTDTQYF. The CDR3 DNA reads TGTGCCAGCAGCCACGGTAGCGGGGGGACCAACACAGATACGCAGTATTTT.

The V gene is TRBV30, the J gene TRBJ1-5; 7 nucleotides align to TRBD1. Germline CDR1 GTSNPN, CDR2 SVGIG (reference sequence). The CDR3 spans 14 residues. The junction had 5 bases not matched to a gene; V was cut back by 0 bases and J by 6 bases. The CDR3 nucleotides read TGTGCCTGGAGTGTTTTCGCAGGGGGTCAGCCCCAGCATTTT. Its translation: CAWSVFAGGQPQHF.

The chain joins TRBV6-2 or TRBV6-3 to TRBJ2-7, with D perhaps matching TRBD1 (5 bases). This CDR3 region has 12 residues. The V and J ends lost 9 bases and 1 base respectively, with 10 bases between them. Germline CDR1 and CDR2: MNHEY and SVGEGT. The CDR3 reads CASGAGSYEQYV. CDR3 nucleotides: TGTGCCAGTGGGGCCGGTTCCTACGAGCAGTACGTC.

This chain connects TRBV7-2 to TRBJ2-5; D unclear. Trimming took off 3 bases at V and 5 bases at J, with 7 bases between the two ends. The CDR3 sequence is 12 residues long. Germline loops: CDR1 SGHTA, CDR2 FQGNSA. This CDR3 is CASSFVMETQYF. CDR3 bases: TGTGCCAGCAGCTTTGTGATGGAGACCCAGTACTTC.

J is TRBJ2-5 and V is TRBV6-5, with D tentatively TRBD1 (6 bases). V lost 6 bases to trimming and J lost 5 bases, with 19 bases between them. Germline loops: CDR1 MNHEY, CDR2 SVGAGI. This CDR3 region has 15 residues. CDR3 in DNA: TGTGCCAGCAGACCGGGACACTATGACAGGGAGACCCAGTACTTC. The encoded protein is CASRPGHYDRETQYF.

The V gene is TRBV6-6, the J gene TRBJ2-1; no firm D call. Trimming cost V 2 bases and J 6 bases, with 8 bases left between them. Germline assignment: CDR1 MNHNY and CDR2 SVGAGI (reference sequence). This CDR3 region has 13 residues. CDR3 amino acids: CASSYGRLNEQFF. DNA of the CDR3: TGTGCCAGCAGTTACGGGCGCCTCAATGAGCAGTTCTTC.

This clonotype has more than one count but fewer than ten. The V call is TRBV5-1, the J call TRBJ2-2; 7 bases are shared with TRBD1. Germline values: CDR1 SGHRS, CDR2 YFSETQ. CDR3 length: 17 residues. After removal of 10 bases from V and 0 bases from J, the junction contained 15 bases not matched to a gene. The CDR3 DNA is TGCGCCTCAGCAGCGCGATCCGGGACAGCGAACACCGGGGAGCTGTTTTTT. Amino acids: CASAARSGTANTGELFF.

This clonotype was detected a few times. The V call is TRBV4-1, the J call TRBJ1-2; D not certain. CDR3 size: 15 residues. Per the germline V gene, CDR1 is MGHRA and CDR2 is YSYEKL. V was cut by 4 bases and J by 3 bases, with 15 bases left in between. The CDR3 sequence: CASSPWKEQHYGYTF. The CDR3 DNA sequence: TGCGCCAGCAGCCCGTGGAAGGAACAGCACTATGGCTACACCTTC.

The rearrangement uses TRBV7-6 and TRBJ2-2; no clear D gene. The germline CDR1 and CDR2 sequences are SGHVS and FNYEAQ. V was trimmed by 5 bases and J by 6 bases, leaving 16 bases between them. The CDR3 has 15 amino acids. Written as DNA, the CDR3 is TGTGCCAGCAGCAGTCCGGACCGATACGCCGGGGAGCTGTTTTTT. Translating gives CASSSPDRYAGELFF. The full variable domain, with the rest looked up from reference TRBV7-6 and TRBJ2-2, is GAGVSQSPRYKVTKRGQDVALRCDPISGHVSLYWYRQALGQGPEFLTYFNYEAQQDKSGLPNDRFSAERPEGSISTLTIQRTEQRDSAMYRCASSSPDRYAGELFFGEGSRLTVL.

The gene calls are TRBV19 and TRBJ1-6; TRBD1 is a possible D gene (5 bases). Looked up from germline, CDR1 is LNHDA and CDR2 is SQIVND (reference sequence). Trimming took off 9 bases at V and 10 bases at J, with 16 bases between the two ends. This CDR3 comprises 13 residues. CDR3 residues: CASQDGTGSPLHF. In DNA form, the CDR3 reads TGTGCCAGCCAGGACGGGACCGGGTCACCCCTCCACTTT.

This clonotype was seen only a few times. This chain uses TRBV24-1 with TRBJ2-2; D gene ambiguous. V was shortened by 4 bases and J by 1 base, with 18 bases between the two germline ends. Germline V gives CDR1 KGHDR, CDR2 SFDVKD. The CDR3 consists of 18 residues. The DNA of the CDR3 is TGTGCCACCAGTGACCATGGAACTTATTGGGAGAACACCGGGGAGCTGTTTTTT. This translates into CATSDHGTYWENTGELFF.